This T cell receptor beta chain was identified during a study of cytomegalovirus exposure and HLA in healthy donors. General study points: Later analysis associated a missense DCLRE1C variant with TCR beta V- and J-gene trimming. Only CMV serostatus was available as immune exposure information. Analyzed later, association rates of TCRs varied across HLA loci, with DRB1 most and HLA-C fewest.

PCR was performed using 60 Vbeta and 13 Jbeta primers. The data were produced by immunoSEQ multiplex PCR, yet TCRdb's version contains in-frame clones alone and is incomplete. The data show almost 45,000 clones, and the top ten clones hold roughly 8%. Concerning this clone: Its antigen is not known.

Sequencing used PBMCs. The origin of this receptor is a male donor in good health and CMV-seronegative.

The CDR3 is CAWSRGRLISGYTF. DNA of the CDR3: TGTGCCTGGAGTAGGGGCCGGCTCATCTCTGGCTACACCTTC. This chain connects TRBV30 to TRBJ1-2; tentative D call: TRBD1 (5 bases). The CDR3 covers 14 residues. The V gene's germline CDR1 is GTSNPN and CDR2 SVGIG (reference sequence). V was pared by 2 bases and J by 7 bases, with 17 bases between.